This entry concerns a single T cell receptor beta chain. The sample holds one count of this clone. Its antigen has not been determined. Per-nucleotide qualities are absent, and no much larger clonotype sits a single base away. Relative to germline, V is 1 base shorter and J is 5 bases shorter, with 5 bases between their ends. The CDR3 numbers 12 residues from cysteine through phenylalanine. The read is trimmed to its CDR3 DNA, 36 bases read in frame from base 1. CDR1 and CDR2 were assigned from the germline V gene (reference sequence) as LNHDA and SQIVND. The sample is drawn from a study of untreated major depressive disorder (dated by TCRdb to between 2018 and 2020). A note on the overall study: A cross-sectional case-control design was used to compare T cell phenotype and TCR repertoire between antidepressant-free major depressive disorder patients and individually matched non-depressed controls. The TCRbeta sequencing followed up on differences in Vbeta 5.1, Vbeta 11 and Vbeta 22 usage that flow cytometry had shown in the whole cohort. Paper-wide results and their limitations: For the sequencing comparisons, one-tailed planned tests were applied to only three preselected Vbeta families. In the sequencing data, TRBV25-01 and TRBV02-01 usage matched the flow-cytometry pattern but was not statistically significant. In every sequenced subject, the top five TRBV05-01 clones were all identified as private clones. Sequencing confirmed higher TRBV05-01 (Vbeta 5.1) usage among CD4+ T cells of depressed patients than controls, with p = 0.040 in a one-tailed test. Strict matching and exclusion criteria produced a comparatively small study sample, limiting generalizability of findings.

Each depressed patient was matched pairwise with a non-depressed control on sex, age, current smoking status and body mass index. Every participant was of European descent. Controls had no current or lifetime mood disorder and scored 5 or less on the Quick Inventory of Depressive Symptoms-Self Report. Participants were excluded if they had major medical conditions, Axis I/II comorbidities, regular medication or illicit drug use, or weekly alcohol intake above 100 g. From each participant, around 31 ml of peripheral blood was collected into EDTA tubes. Thawed PBMCs underwent magnetic negative selection with the BD IMag Human CD4 T Lymphocyte Enrichment Set to purify CD4+ T cells. A purity of around 94% was typically achieved with the CD4+ enrichment method, as confirmed by flow cytometry. A subgroup of a few case-control pairs, chosen blind to the chemokine receptor expression and flow-cytometric repertoire skewing results, underwent TCRbeta sequencing. All blood samples were collected in the morning at 8:00 a.m., and PBMCs were isolated by Ficoll-Hypaque gradient centrifugation. Until being assayed, PBMCs were kept in liquid nitrogen after cryopreservation by gradual cooling to -80 degrees C.

The Qiagen DNeasy Blood and Tissue Kit was used to extract total genomic DNA from the purified CD4+ T cells. Following immunoSEQ immunosequencing protocols, the TCRbeta CDR3 region, as defined by IMGT, was amplified and sequenced. In the authors' own workflow: Raw sequence data were preprocessed by the immunoSEQ service for PCR and sequencing error correction. Data were loaded into the immunoSEQ Analyzer and further analyzed with VDJtools v1.0.7. The paired Wilcoxon signed-rank test was applied to assess differences between patients and controls. Here the immuneACCESS table is served through TCRdb, limited to in-frame sequences with V and J called. Missing clones are a known gap in these copies; in checked studies unresolved V genes cover under half, and the rest lacks a known reason. For V, J and clone size, that table is used; D and trimming come from the DNA. In this sample the table shows 20,000 to 25,000 clones, 90% to 95% of which occur a single time. Less than 0.4% of the sample rests with the top ten.

The sequence links TRBV19 to TRBJ2-5, with no confidently assigned D gene. Sample: CD4+ T cells from PBMCs. The sequence was collected from a man aged 30-40 years in good health. The CDR3: CASSIGFETQYF. The sequence in DNA is TGTGCCAGTAGTATAGGTTTCGAGACCCAGTACTTC. Full variable domain (CDR3 extended with the reference TRBV19 and TRBJ2-5 proteins): DGGITQSPKYLFRKEGQNVTLSCEQNLNHDAMYWYRQDPGQGLRLIYYSQIVNDFQKGDIAEGYSVSREKKESFPLTVTSAQKNPTAFYLCASSIGFETQYFGPGTRLLVL.